The 15 T cell receptor beta chains below come from one sample, sequenced in a study of cytomegalovirus exposure and HLA in healthy donors. It was with 60 Vbeta and 13 Jbeta primers that the PCR ran. Using immunoSEQ multiplex PCR, the repertoire was profiled, and TCRdb retains in-frame clones only, with some absent. The repertoire has some 120,000 clones, about 15% of them found once; the top ten carry about 3%. The sequencing input was PBMCs. The receptors come from a female donor in good health and CMV-seropositive.

The chain recombines TRBV30 with TRBJ2-7, with 7 bases lining up with TRBD1. The germline V gene has CDR1 GTSNPN and CDR2 SVGIG (reference sequence). This CDR3 contains 12 residues. V lost 6 bases to trimming and J lost 4 bases; unmatched junction nucleotides: 6. CDR3 in DNA: TGTGCCTGCCACAGGGGATCATACGAGCAGTACTTC. It encodes CACHRGSYEQYF.

J is TRBJ2-5 and V is TRBV27, with 7 bases fitting TRBD1. Trimming took 5 bases from V and 1 from J; bases not matched to a gene: 7. CDR1 and CDR2 (germline): MNHEY, SMNVEV (reference sequence). This CDR3 is 15 amino acids long. CDR3 sequence reads: CASSTRQGLQETQYF. Written as DNA, the CDR3 is TGTGCCAGCAGTACCCGACAGGGCCTCCAAGAGACCCAGTACTTC.

Concerning this clone: At one end the junction does not follow the germline gene, possibly because of a read error. The rearrangement joins TRBV5-4 to TRBJ1-4, with 7 bases that match TRBD1. This CDR3 has 16 residues. Germline assignment: CDR1 SGHNT and CDR2 YYREEE (reference sequence). CDR3 bases: TGTGCTAGCAGCTTGGAACCGACAGGGACTAATGAAAAACTGTTTTTT. Translation gives CASSLEPTGTNEKLFF.

This clone came up once. V is TRBV19 and J is TRBJ1-6, with unresolved D. The V gene's germline CDR1 is LNHDA and CDR2 SQIVND (reference sequence). This CDR3 region has 17 residues. With 3 bases removed from V and 4 bases from J, the gap between germline ends came to 16 bases. The DNA for the CDR3 is TGTGCCAGTAGTATTGATGCGGAGACCCCGTATAATTCACCCCTCCACTTT. Translated: CASSIDAETPYNSPLHF.

This clone was seen only a few times. This chain connects TRBV7-8 to TRBJ2-7; TRBD1 matches at 10 bases. The germline V gene has CDR1 SGHVS and CDR2 FQNEAQ. The length of the CDR3 is 14 residues. The J segment lost 4 bases and the V segment lost 3 bases, leaving 3 bases of the junction unmatched. The CDR3 DNA sequence: TGTGCCAGCAGCTTCGGACAGGGGGAATACGAGCAGTACTTC. As protein: CASSFGQGEYEQYF.

The chain carries TRBV4-3 and TRBJ1-2; 8 bases align to TRBD1. This CDR3 spans 17 amino acids. After removal of 0 bases from V and 7 bases from J, the junction contained 13 bases not matched to a gene. Germline assignment: CDR1 LGHNA and CDR2 YSLEER. CDR3 sequence: CASSQDNFIGTGSGYTF. CDR3 DNA: TGCGCCAGCAGCCAAGATAACTTTATCGGGACAGGCAGTGGCTACACCTTC.

This chain joins TRBV5-1 and TRBJ1-4, with D unresolved. The CDR3 runs to 13 residues. Looked up from germline, CDR1 is SGHRS and CDR2 is YFSETQ. Trimming took off 0 bases at V and 7 bases at J, with 7 bases between the two ends. CDR3 coding DNA: TGCGCCAGCAGCTTGGCTAGTGGTGAAAAACTGTTTTTT. This encodes CASSLASGEKLFF.

V usage is TRBV4-3 and J usage is TRBJ1-4; 7 nucleotides line up with TRBD1. The CDR3 has 15 amino acids. Germline CDR1 reads LGHNA; CDR2 reads YSLEER. V was pared by 1 base and J by 7 bases, with 6 bases of the junction left unmatched. The CDR3 is CASSQGSTGLEKLFF. CDR3 coding DNA: TGCGCCAGCAGCCAAGGGTCGACAGGGCTTGAAAAACTGTTTTTT.

V gene TRBV2 combines with J gene TRBJ2-2; 11 bases are a match to TRBD1. V dropped 6 bases and J dropped 6; count of bases not matched to a gene: 3. Germline CDR1 and CDR2: SNHLY and FYNNEI. The CDR3 is 14 residues long. CDR3 residues: CASRGTGGAGELFF. In DNA, the CDR3 is TGTGCCAGCAGAGGGACAGGGGGGGCCGGGGAGCTGTTTTTT.

This clone was seen a handful of times. This chain links TRBV28 with TRBJ2-7; 8 bases are shared with TRBD1. There are 16 residues in the CDR3. Germline CDR1 and CDR2: MDHEN and SYDVKM. V shed 6 bases and J 2 bases; nucleotides not matched to a gene: 12. This chain's CDR3 is CASRHSRDRSPYEQYF. The CDR3 DNA is TGTGCCAGCAGGCACTCCCGGGACAGGTCCCCCTACGAGCAGTACTTC.

This clone was observed a handful of times. The chain recombines TRBV4-3 with TRBJ2-1; 12 bases align to TRBD2. CDR1 is LGHNA and CDR2 is YSLEER in the germline V gene. The CDR3 is made up of 18 amino acids. V shed 0 bases and J 8 bases; nucleotides not matched to a gene: 11. The CDR3 is CASSQEGPLAGGLDEQFF. CDR3 bases: TGCGCCAGCAGCCAAGAAGGACCCCTAGCGGGGGGGCTCGATGAGCAGTTCTTC.

This clone appeared a few times. The V gene is TRBV6-5, the J gene TRBJ1-6; possibly TRBD1 for D (5 bases). The V end was cut by 2 bases, the J end by 8 bases, with 7 bases between. This CDR3 spans 13 amino acids. Germline loops: CDR1 MNHEY, CDR2 SVGAGI. The chain's CDR3 is CASSYIGDSPLHF. In nucleotides, the CDR3 is TGTGCCAGCAGTTACATAGGGGATTCACCCCTCCACTTT.

The chain joins TRBV28 to TRBJ1-1; TRBD1 is a possible D gene (5 bases). Trimming removed 6 bases from V and 7 bases from J, with 9 bases in between. CDR3 size: 11 residues. Germline V gene sequence: CDR1 MDHEN, CDR2 SYDVKM. CDR3 DNA sequence: TGTGCCAGCAGCGACGGGGGTGAAGCTTTCTTT. Residues: CASSDGGEAFF.

The chain combines TRBV28 with TRBJ2-3, with 11 bases fitting TRBD2. The junction had 9 bases not matched to a gene; V was cut back by 6 bases and J by 4 bases. Germline V gene lookup returns CDR1 MDHEN and CDR2 SYDVKM. This CDR3 region has 16 residues. The CDR3 DNA is TGTGCCAGCAGGTTCACTAGCGGGAGTGAGTCAGATACGCAGTATTTT. The encoded protein is CASRFTSGSESDTQYF.

This chain uses TRBV5-6 with TRBJ1-5; 9 bases map to TRBD1. CDR3 size: 14 residues. V was pared by 4 bases and J by 7 bases, with 6 bases of the junction left unmatched. Germline-derived CDR1 and CDR2 are SGHDT and YYEEEE. This chain's CDR3 is CASSRTGDRQPQHF. CDR3 nucleotides: TGTGCCAGCAGCCGGACAGGGGATCGGCAGCCCCAGCATTTT.